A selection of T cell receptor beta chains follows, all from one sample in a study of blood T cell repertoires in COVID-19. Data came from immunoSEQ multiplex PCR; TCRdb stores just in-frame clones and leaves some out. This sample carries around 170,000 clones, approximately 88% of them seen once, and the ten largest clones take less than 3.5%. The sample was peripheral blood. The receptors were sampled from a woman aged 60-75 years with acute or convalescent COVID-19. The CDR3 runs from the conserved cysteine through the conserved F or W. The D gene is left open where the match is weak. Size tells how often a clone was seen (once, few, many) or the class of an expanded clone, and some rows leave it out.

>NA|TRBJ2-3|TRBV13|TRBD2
TGTGCCAGCAGCTCCCTTTCGGGGGGGCCCTCAGATACGCAGTATTTT
CASSSLSGGPSDTQYF
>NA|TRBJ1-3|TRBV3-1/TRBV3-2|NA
TGTGCCAGCAGCCAAGATTTGGGCGGAAACACCATATATTTT
CASSQDLGGNTIYF
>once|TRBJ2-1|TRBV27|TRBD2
TGTGCCAGCAGCCGGACTAGCGGCAATGAGCAGTTCTTC
CASSRTSGNEQFF
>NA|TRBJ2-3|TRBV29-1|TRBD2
TGCAGCGTTGCCCCCCGGCTAGCGGGAACAGATACGCAGTATTTT
CSVAPRLAGTDTQYF
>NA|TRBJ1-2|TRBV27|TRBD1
TGTGCCAGCAGTTTATCGAATCTCGACAGGGTGGGCGGCTACACCTTC
CASSLSNLDRVGGYTF
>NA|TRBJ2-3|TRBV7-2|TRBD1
TGTGCCAGCAGCTCCTACAGGGGGCCGTCAGATACGCAGTATTTT
CASSSYRGPSDTQYF
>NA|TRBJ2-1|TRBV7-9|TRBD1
TGTGCCAGCAGCTCTGGACAGGGGGCATACAATGAGCAGTTCTTC
CASSSGQGAYNEQFF
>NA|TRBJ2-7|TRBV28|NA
TGTGCCAGCAGCCGGACGGCGGGGTTGGATGAGCAGTACTTC
CASSRTAGLDEQYF
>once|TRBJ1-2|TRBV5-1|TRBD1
TGCGCCAGCAGCTTGGGACAGGGATGGAGCTACACCTTC
CASSLGQGWSYTF
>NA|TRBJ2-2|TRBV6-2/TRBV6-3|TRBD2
TGTGCCAGCAGCCGCCCTTCGGCGGGGGGGCCCGGGGAGCTGTTTTTT
CASSRPSAGGPGELFF
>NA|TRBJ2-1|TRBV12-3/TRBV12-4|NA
TGTGCCAGCAGACCCTCTACGTCTGAGCAGTTCTTC
CASRPSTSEQFF
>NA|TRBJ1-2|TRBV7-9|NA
TGTGCCAGCACCCCGGGGGACCCCAATGGCTACACCTTC
CASTPGDPNGYTF
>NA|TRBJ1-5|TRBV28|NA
TGTGCCAGCAGCCTCTCCCAGGGCTATAGCAATCAGCCCCAGCATTTT
CASSLSQGYSNQPQHF
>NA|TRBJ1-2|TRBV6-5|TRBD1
TGTGCCAGCAGTTACCCCGGACAGGGAACCTATGGCTACACCTTC
CASSYPGQGTYGYTF
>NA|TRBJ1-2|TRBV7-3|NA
TGTGCCAGCAGCCGCTCCCCCACTACTAACTATGGCTACACCTTC
CASSRSPTTNYGYTF
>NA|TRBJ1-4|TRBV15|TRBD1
TGTGCCACCAGCAGGGGACAGGGAACTAATGAAAAACTGTTTTTT
CATSRGQGTNEKLFF
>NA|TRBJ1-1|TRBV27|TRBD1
TGTGCCAGCAGTTTAAAGGGGGCCGCCACTGAAGCTTTCTTT
CASSLKGAATEAFF
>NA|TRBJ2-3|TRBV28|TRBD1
TGTGCCAGCAGTTTTGGGACAGGGGGCACAGATACGCAGTATTTT
CASSFGTGGTDTQYF
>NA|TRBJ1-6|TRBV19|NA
TGTGCCAGTAGTCCGAGGACACCTGATAATTCACCCCTCCACTTT
CASSPRTPDNSPLHF
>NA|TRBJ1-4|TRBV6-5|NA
TGTGCCAGCAGTTACTTCCAGGGTCCTAATGAAAAACTGTTTTTT
CASSYFQGPNEKLFF
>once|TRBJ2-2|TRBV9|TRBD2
TGTGCCAGCAGCGTCGGGACTAGCCGCGGGGAGCTGTTTTTT
CASSVGTSRGELFF
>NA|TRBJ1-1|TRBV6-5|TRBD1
TGTGCCAGCAGTTTGGTCGGGACAGTGAACACTGAAGCTTTCTTT
CASSLVGTVNTEAFF
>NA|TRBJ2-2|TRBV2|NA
TGTGCCAGCAGAGAAGTTATGACCGGGGAGCTGTTTTTT
CASREVMTGELFF
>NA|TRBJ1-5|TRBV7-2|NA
TGTGCCAGCAGCTTAGGACAGGACACCCAGCATTTT
CASSLGQDTQHF
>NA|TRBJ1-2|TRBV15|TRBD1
TGTGCCACCAGCAGAGATCGGGGACAGGGGGAAGGTGGCTACACCTTC
CATSRDRGQGEGGYTF
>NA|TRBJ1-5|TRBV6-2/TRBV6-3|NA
TGTGCCAGCAGTTATGGTCAGGGGTATCAGCCCCAGCATTTT
CASSYGQGYQPQHF
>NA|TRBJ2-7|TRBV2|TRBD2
TGTGCCAGCATGGGTAGCGGGGGGGTAAGCTCCTACGAGCAGTACTTC
CASMGSGGVSSYEQYF
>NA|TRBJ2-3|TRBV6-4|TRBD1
TGTGCCAGCAGTTCTGAGACAGGGGGCCGTTATACGCAGTATTTT
CASSSETGGRYTQYF
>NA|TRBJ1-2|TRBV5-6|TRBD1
TGTGCCAGCAGCTTGGCCAAGGGGGCTGGCTACACCTTC
CASSLAKGAGYTF
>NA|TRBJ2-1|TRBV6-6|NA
TGTGCCAGCAGCTATAGAGCGGCGGAGCAGTTCTTC
CASSYRAAEQFF
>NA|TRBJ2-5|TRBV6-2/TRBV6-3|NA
TGTGCCAGCAGTTACTTCGCTAGCCTGTACCAAGAGACCCAGTACTTC
CASSYFASLYQETQYF
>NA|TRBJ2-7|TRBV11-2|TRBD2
TGTGCCAGCAGCTTAGGAGCGGGGGCGACGTACGAGCAGTACTTC
CASSLGAGATYEQYF
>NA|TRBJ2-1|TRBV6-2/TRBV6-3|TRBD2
TGTGCCAGCAGTTACTTGGTAGCGGGGAATGAGCAGTTCTTC
CASSYLVAGNEQFF
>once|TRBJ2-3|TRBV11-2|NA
TGTGCCAGCAGCGTAGGCCGCGAAGCAATAGATACGCAGTATTTT
CASSVGREAIDTQYF
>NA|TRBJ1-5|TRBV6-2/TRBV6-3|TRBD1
TGTGCCAGCAGCAAGACAGGGATCAATCAGCCCCAGCATTTT
CASSKTGINQPQHF
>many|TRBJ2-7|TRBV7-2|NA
TGTGCCAGCAGCTTCGGGCGGGGGCCCAGAAAGGCCTACGAGCAGTACTTC
CASSFGRGPRKAYEQYF
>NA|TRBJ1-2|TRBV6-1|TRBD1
TGTGCCAGCAGTGAAACGACAGGGAGTATGAACTATGGCTACACCTTC
CASSETTGSMNYGYTF
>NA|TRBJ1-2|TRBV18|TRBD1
TGTGCCAGCTCACCCCAGGGGGCGAACTATGGCTACACCTTC
CASSPQGANYGYTF
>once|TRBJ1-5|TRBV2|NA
TGTGCCAGCAACTACGGAAGCAATCAGCCCCAGCATTTT
CASNYGSNQPQHF
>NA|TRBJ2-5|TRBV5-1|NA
TGCGCCAGCAGCCGCGGGACTGCTGGGCAAGAGACCCAGTACTTC
CASSRGTAGQETQYF
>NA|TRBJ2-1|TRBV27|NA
TGTGCCAGCAGTGTGCACCAGGGTGAGCAGTTCTTC
CASSVHQGEQFF
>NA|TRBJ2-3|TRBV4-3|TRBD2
TGCGCCAGCAGCCAAGATGGGCGGGGGGCTACCACAGATACGCAGTATTTT
CASSQDGRGATTDTQYF
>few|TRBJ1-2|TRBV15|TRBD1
TGTGCCACCAGCAGAACGGGGGGGTCGACAGGGTATGGCTACACCTTC
CATSRTGGSTGYGYTF
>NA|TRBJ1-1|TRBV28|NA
TGTGCCAGCAGTCCCCGGGGGGCTGAAGCTTTCTTT
CASSPRGAEAFF
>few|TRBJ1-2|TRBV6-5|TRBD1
TGTGCCAGCAGTTCCGGGACAGGGCTCTATGGCTACACCTTC
CASSSGTGLYGYTF
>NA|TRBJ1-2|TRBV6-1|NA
TGTGCCAGCAGTGAAGCGAGGAACCACACCTTC
CASSEARNHTF
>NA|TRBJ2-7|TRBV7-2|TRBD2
TGTGCCAGCAGCGTCCCCACTAGCGGGGGGTCTCCCTACGAGCAGTACTTC
CASSVPTSGGSPYEQYF
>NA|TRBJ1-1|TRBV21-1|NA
TGTGCCAGCAGCAGCGGGCCACTGAACACTGAAGCTTTCTTT
CASSSGPLNTEAFF
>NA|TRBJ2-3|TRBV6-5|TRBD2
TGTGCCAGTGGAGTCGGGGGGGATAGGTTTGATACGCAGTATTTT
CASGVGGDRFDTQYF
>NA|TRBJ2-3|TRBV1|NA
TGCACCAGCAGCCAAGATCTCCGGACTAGCGGGGTCACTAGCACAGATACGCAGTATTTT
CTSSQDLRTSGVTSTDTQYF
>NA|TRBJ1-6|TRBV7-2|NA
TGTGCCAGCAGCTTAGAGGTTCAGGACTTTTCACCCCTCCACTTT
CASSLEVQDFSPLHF
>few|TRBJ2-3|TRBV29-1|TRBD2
TGCAGCGTTGAGGCGCTAGCGGGGGTGGATACGCAGTATTTT
CSVEALAGVDTQYF
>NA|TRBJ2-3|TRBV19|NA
TGTGCCAGTAGTCACTCGACCGGGGTAAACACAGATACGCAGTATTTT
CASSHSTGVNTDTQYF
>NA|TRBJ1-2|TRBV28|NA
TGTGCCAGCAGTTTAAGGGCAGGGCAGAACTACACCTTC
CASSLRAGQNYTF